The 8 T cell receptor beta chains listed next were all sequenced from one sample in a study of blood T cell repertoires in COVID-19. The protocol was immunoSEQ multiplex PCR, while the TCRdb copy is restricted to in-frame clones and leaves out a portion. The sample has 200,000 or so clones, approximately 90% seen once. The sample consisted of peripheral blood. These receptor sequences come from a man in his 70s with active or convalescent COVID-19.

This chain connects TRBV2 to TRBJ2-2; 7 bases are a match to TRBD1. Losses at the gene ends were 8 bases for V and 5 bases for J; bases not matched to a gene: 14. Germline V gene data show CDR1 as SNHLY and CDR2 as FYNNEI. The CDR3 consists of 16 residues. The CDR3 coding sequence is TGTGCCAGCGCTCTGGGACAGTTATCCATAACCGGGGAGCTGTTTTTT. This codes for CASALGQLSITGELFF.

The CDR3 protein is CASRTPLGEQSYEQYF. The CDR3 DNA reads as TGTGCCAGTAGAACACCCCTAGGGGAACAGTCCTACGAGCAGTACTTC. The V and J genes are TRBV19 and TRBJ2-7, with D maybe TRBD1 (5 bases). Germline lookup yields CDR1 LNHDA and CDR2 SQIVND (reference sequence). CDR3 length: 16 residues. V shed 6 bases and J shed 1 base, with 19 bases lying between them.

This clone was recorded once. The CDR3 is CASSFLAGVDGELFF. In DNA form, the CDR3 reads TGCGCCAGCAGCTTCCTAGCGGGAGTCGACGGGGAGCTGTTTTTT. The chain couples TRBV5-1 to TRBJ2-2; 10 bases match TRBD2. This CDR3 contains 15 residues. V lost 2 bases to trimming and J lost 7 bases; unmatched junction nucleotides: 5. Per the germline V gene, CDR1 is SGHRS and CDR2 is YFSETQ.

CDR3: CASSDLDNSYNSPLHF. CDR3 bases: TGTGCCAGCAGTGACCTGGACAACTCCTATAATTCACCCCTCCACTTT. The chain links TRBV6-4 to TRBJ1-6; D is possibly TRBD1 (5 bases). Germline loops: CDR1 MRHNA, CDR2 SNTAGT. Between the trimmed V and J ends, which lost 2 bases and 0 bases, there was a span of 8 bases. The CDR3 has 16 amino acids.

The rearrangement links TRBV3-1 (or the pseudogene TRBV3-2) to TRBJ2-1; D may be TRBD2 (5 bases). With 2 bases removed from V and 7 bases from J, the gap between germline ends came to 18 bases. The CDR3 covers 16 residues. Germline V CDR1 and CDR2: LGHDT, YNNKEL (reference sequence). CDR3 coding DNA: TGTGCCAGCAGCCAAACACGGCGGGCATTAAGGAATGAGCAGTTCTTC. Its protein product is CASSQTRRALRNEQFF.

CDR3 coding DNA: TGTGCCAGCATAGCCGGATGGAGGGGAAGAGCTTTCTTT. This gives the protein CASIAGWRGRAFF. This rearrangement joins TRBV27 to TRBJ1-1, with D perhaps matching TRBD1 (5 bases). This CDR3 is 13 amino acids long. Trimming left V 7 bases short and J 10 bases short, with 19 bases between. Germline lookup yields CDR1 MNHEY and CDR2 SMNVEV (reference sequence).

The chain couples TRBV28 to TRBJ2-2; weak D call: TRBD1 (6 bases). This CDR3 is built from 16 residues. V lost 6 bases to trimming and J lost 2 bases, with 16 bases between them. Germline CDR1 reads MDHEN; CDR2 reads SYDVKM. CDR3 nucleotide sequence: TGTGCCAGCAGCCCCGAGTGGGGGCTTAACACCGGGGAGCTGTTTTTT. Its translation: CASSPEWGLNTGELFF.

The V and J genes are TRBV6-6 and TRBJ1-6; 7 bases line up with TRBD1. Trimming at V came to 5 bases and at J to 4 bases, leaving 11 bases not matched to a gene. This CDR3 is 17 amino acids long. From germline, CDR1 is MNHNY and CDR2 SVGAGI (reference sequence). In DNA form, the CDR3 reads TGTGCCAGCAGTCAAAACAGGGGCCCAAATTATAATTCACCCCTCCACTTT. Translation: CASSQNRGPNYNSPLHF.